The source of this T cell receptor beta chain is a study of T cell responses to AZD1222 COVID-19 vaccine (dated by TCRdb to the early 2020s). With respect to the entire study: TCR sequencing covered fewer than 250 trial participants: 200 to 220 given two doses of AZD1222 and approximately 25 given two doses of MenACWY control vaccine. Trial participants were enrolled into age subgroups of 18-55, 56-69 and 70-plus years, which contained approximately 150, 28 and 58 TCR-sequenced participants, respectively.

A remark on this clone: Its antigen is unknown. Qualities for individual bases were not recorded, and no much larger clone is one base off.

What the work shows at the level of the full study, not this receptor alone: Reportedly, close to half of the unique spike-specific TCRs recognized epitopes lying outside the regions that are mutated in the B.1.351 and B.1.1.7 variants. Because no samples from the day 14 peak response were available, repertoires could be characterized only after the peak T cell response. Participants were mostly white British and included more females than males, and it was suggested by the authors that clonal diversity may have been underestimated. The 56-69-year group was small, and its depth increase did not reach significance, likely because of low power. A significant rise in spike-specific TCR breadth and depth was observed after two AZD1222 doses relative to day 0 and relative to MenACWY recipients. CD4 TCRs associated with the vaccine covered the entire spike protein, and the dominant responses were in regions 160-218 and 743-854. Conclusions about previously exposed vaccinees are limited, since just six or seven AZD1222 recipients were seropositive for SARS-CoV-2 at baseline.

The time point label, as the study defines it: about 28 days (+/-7) after the second vaccine dose. AZD1222 recipients whose second dose came at about 4 weeks and those whose second dose came at about 12 weeks were combined into one group, since spike-specific TCR depth and breadth did not differ between the two schedules. Vaccinee samples came from UK trials COV001 and COV002, including a single-blind randomized controlled phase 2/3 trial of AZD1222 (ChAdOx1 nCoV-19) in healthy adults. For TCRbeta chain sequencing, PBMC samples were collected from trial participants at day 0 and at day 28 after the second dose. The CDR3 regions of human TCRbeta chains were analyzed by immunosequencing. Regarding the original processing steps: TCRs in the repertoires were compared against a reference library of SARS-CoV-2-specific TCRs that had been generated with the MIRA antigen-specificity platform. Breadth was defined as the fraction of unique TCRs that were SARS-CoV-2-associated, and depth was defined as the fraction of total T cells that were SARS-CoV-2-associated. Using the MIRA data, each spike-specific TCR was assigned both to the spike region to which the TCR was reactive and to a CD4 or CD8 class. Log10-transformed breadth and depth values were compared by one-way ANOVA with Sidak's multiple comparisons tests. TCRdb obtained this table from immuneACCESS and retained in-frame rearrangements with V and J assigned. These tables miss some clones; where compared with another copy, unresolved V genes account for less than half of the shortfall, and the remainder is unexplained. The V and J calls and clone size are taken from that table; D and trimming were inferred from the DNA. The sample profile shows about 150,000 clones; approximately 90% of them were found once. In total, the top ten clones hold under 3.5% of the sample.

The TCR sequence derives from an adult who received the AZD1222 COVID-19 vaccine. This specimen was peripheral blood, taken 28 days after the second AZD1222 dose.

The encoded CDR3 is CASSPRTGELFF. The bases are TGTGCCAGCTCACCAAGGACCGGGGAGCTGTTTTTT. The chain employs TRBV18 and TRBJ2-2; too little of a D gene remains to name it. The CDR3 runs 12 amino acids, cysteine and phenylalanine included. Kept here is only the CDR3 DNA, which spans 36 bases and is read in frame from base 1. V loses 2 bases of germline sequence and J loses 5 bases, and the interval between the two ends is 3 bases. The germline V gene gives CDR1 as KGHSH and CDR2 as LQKENI.